This TCR beta chain was recorded in a study of cytomegalovirus exposure and HLA in healthy donors (TCRdb year 2017). For the wider study: According to an earlier analysis of several hundred of the donors, 200 million or so T cells yielded 117 million unique TCR beta sequences and about 300 Gb of sequence data. About 300 gigabases of sequencing data and tens of millions of unique TCR sequences were included in an early release covering roughly 600 HLA-typed donors. The genetic ancestry cluster associated with self-reported Caucasian donors included roughly four fifths of the 300 to 400 genotyped donors. The study aimed to test whether cataloging public T cell receptors could reveal signatures of past pathogen exposure. Using immunosequencing, the study profiled T cell repertoires from 500 to 800 subjects and related those repertoires to cytomegalovirus serostatus. Besides the first cohort of 550 to 750 subjects, a separate validation cohort made up of 90 to 150 different subjects was used. To predict cytomegalovirus infection status, the study combined high-throughput TCR immunosequencing, statistical association of individual TCRs with disease status, and machine learning. In a later analysis, previously published TCR beta repertoires from fewer than 750 donors were re-analyzed and high-resolution HLA genotyping was added so that TCR occurrence patterns could be studied. Rather than using new phenotypic data, the later analysis identified candidate immune exposures from TCR beta sequences and from how often those sequences occurred across donors. An earlier analysis of more than 450 of the donors used high-throughput TCR beta sequencing to judge whether each TCR beta V gene segment behaved as functional or pseudogenic. Donor age, sex, ethnicity and CMV serostatus were compiled alongside the repertoire data. A later genetic analysis took genome-wide SNP genotypes for about 55% of the 666 donors and used that subset as a discovery cohort. All discovery cohort repertoires had been generated using a single sequencing platform. Class I and class II HLA loci were covered by the typing at four-digit resolution. Typing coverage differed by locus: A, B, C, DRB1 and DQB1 were typed in about 629-640 donors, DQA1 in about 510, DPA1 in around 610, and DPB1 in approximately 450. About five DR-DQ haplotypes were treated as single units for association and clustering because of strong linkage in the cohort. Among 350 to 400 genotyped donors of the cohort, an average of approximately 240,000 unique TCR beta nucleotide sequences were sequenced per donor, around 20% of them non-productive. Points the paper makes about the study in general: In an earlier analysis of around 600 of the donors, most TCR beta V segments appeared in productive rearrangements about 90% or about 30% of the time, broadly matching IMGT annotations. In a later analysis, several top co-occurrence clusters were reported to appear linked to parvovirus B19, influenza, CMV and Epstein-Barr virus. Because some donors lacked HLA typing at each locus, the association tests relied only on the typed subset. In a later analysis, TCR association rates were found to vary across HLA loci, with the most associated TCRs seen for DRB1 alleles and the fewest for HLA-C alleles. Only TCR beta chains were sequenced in this cohort, and the absence of alpha or paired-chain data limited detectable features. A few of the identified cytomegalovirus-associated TCR beta chains were confirmed in vitro to be specific for cytomegalovirus antigens. In a later genetic analysis, fewer N-insertions in productive TCRs were reported among donors in an Asian-associated ancestry cluster than the roughly 700-donor mean. The study listed 150 to 200 TCR beta chains as associated with cytomegalovirus. Sequencing depth was assumed to be roughly uniform across donors in the presence/absence analyses, though that assumption may not hold. Assigning TCR associations to individual alleles was difficult when HLA alleles, especially DR and DQ, strongly co-occurred. Cytomegalovirus status was reported to be diagnosed by the classifier with high specificity and sensitivity in both the original and validation cohorts. A group of highly shared sequence variants was considered likely to be a technical artifact of the sequencing pipeline. Most TCR sequences were observed very rarely across donors, whereas some public TCRs were present in many individuals. Correlated functional status among segregating V segments might reflect linkage disequilibrium, but an unknown experimental factor could not be ruled out. Compared with equally common non-associated chains, HLA-associated TCR beta chains in a later analysis were more clonally expanded and had lower generation probabilities. For the cohort, immune exposure information was limited to CMV serostatus. Most CMV-associated TCR beta chains appeared to be HLA-restricted in a later analysis, and the HLA associations seemed to be driven largely by CMV exposure. A further reported finding was that TCR beta sequences accurately predicted the HLA-A and HLA-B alleles for most subjects in the first cohort. Some IMGT-functional V segments, including TRBV6-2 and TRBV6-3, could not be told apart with the 87-base-pair reads, so those segments were excluded. According to the authors, the approach could potentially be generalized to other disease states and immunological phenotypes. In a later analysis, around 17,000 TCR beta sequences were associated with specific HLA alleles at a false discovery rate of 0.05. An association between a missense DCLRE1C variant and V-gene and J-gene trimming of TCR beta chains was found in a later genetic analysis and replicated in an independent cohort. The earlier analysis of some 540 of the donors excluded roughly 16 rarely observed V segments, including chromosome 9 orphons, because counts were too low.

On this clone itself: There is no known antigen for this receptor. Per-base qualities were not stored, and no clone one base away is much larger.

In total, roughly 670 healthy bone marrow donors made up the cohort. At the time of sampling, every cohort member was nominally healthy, though immune exposures that went unrecorded were likely present. The donor tested CMV seronegative and was one of the 352 seronegative cohort members. A peripheral blood sample was provided by each donor, and peripheral blood mononuclear cells were used for TCR beta sequencing. Genomic DNA extraction from the blood cell samples was performed with the Qiagen DNeasy Blood Extraction Kit. Receptor amplification or capture employed the immunoSEQ multiplex PCR assay. For the multiplex PCR, a mixture combining 60 forward primers for TCR Vbeta segments and 13 reverse primers for TCR Jbeta segments was used. Amplification of the CDR3 region of rearranged TCR beta genes was performed with a multiplex PCR assay on genomic DNA. Amplified TCR beta libraries were sequenced as 87-base-pair reads on the Illumina HiSeq System. Turning to the authors' computational methods: Across the 700 or so repertoires, a later analysis counted some 80 million unique TCR beta chains, around 10 million of which were shared by at least two donors. A nearest-neighbor algorithm error-corrected the raw reads and collapsed the reads into unique sequences, merging closely related sequences to remove PCR and sequencing errors. V, D and J gene segments were assigned by aligning CDR3 sequences to IMGT reference sequences. For a sequence to be retained, a match of at least six nucleotides was required to both a V gene segment and a J gene segment. A rearrangement counted as productive if the CDR3 had no stop codons and remained in frame with V and J, and every other rearrangement counted as non-productive. Following IMGT convention, CDR3 was defined as the stretch from the second conserved V-encoded cysteine up to the conserved J-encoded phenylalanine. The earlier analysis of 500 to 650 of the donors excluded any sequence lacking an unambiguous match to a single V gene segment. In an earlier analysis of several hundred of the donors, a V segment was called functional when productive rearrangements were above 56.7%, and segregating when the standard deviation between donors exceeded 5%. A statistical classification framework was built for diagnosing cytomegalovirus status from the catalog of TCR beta chain sequences. A later analysis assigned V and J genes by comparing TCR nucleotide sequences with IMGT/GENE-DB human TR gene sequences. A later analysis assigned CDR3 sequences and most-parsimonious VDJ recombination scenarios with the TCRdist pipeline. In a later analysis, each TCR beta chain was defined by its CDR3 amino acid sequence together with its V-gene family, and reads lacking a unique V-gene family were excluded. To address suspected cross-contamination and a sequencing artifact, a later analysis removed around 600 highly shared, low-generation-probability nucleotide sequences. For each public chain, a later analysis derived a clonal expansion index from normalized ranks of inferred template counts within each repertoire. Generation probabilities in a later analysis came from a VDJ recombination model fitted to out-of-frame rearrangements, and those results were checked against IGoR. Hypergeometric tests were used in a later analysis to score TCR-TCR, TCR-HLA and TCR-CMV co-occurrence, with a repertoire-size bias correction applied to the TCR pairs. A later analysis estimated false discovery rates by permuting HLA or CMV assignments 20 times. A later analysis grouped co-occurring TCRs with DBSCAN, adding TCRdist sequence similarity when clustering within HLA-allele-positive subsets. Repertoires with fewer than 30,000 or more than 120,000 public chains were left out of co-occurrence clustering, as were about five repertoires with anomalous nucleotide sharing. As stored in TCRdb, this immuneACCESS dataset retains in-frame rearrangements with V and J assigned. A fraction of the clones does not appear; measured against another copy, unresolved V genes explain less than half of the discrepancy, and the remainder lacks a known reason. The V and J calls and clone size are taken from that table; D and trimming were inferred from the DNA. The sample has about 160,000 clones on record, around 84% of them singletons. The top ten clonotypes cover 1.9% of the sample.

Relative to germline, V is missing 3 bases and J is missing 8 bases, with 5 bases of the junction outside any gene match. CDR1 is given as LGHNA and CDR2 as YNFKEQ, both from the germline V gene. The CDR3 starts with the cysteine, ends with the phenylalanine, and has 14 residues. Only the CDR3 DNA stays, 42 bases, in frame from base 1. Sample: PBMCs. The sequence derives from a young man in good health and CMV-seronegative. This chain is built from TRBV4-2 and TRBJ1-4, and 8 junction bases match TRBD1. The CDR3 here reads CASSQGQVQEKLFF. The bases are TGTGCCAGCAGCCAGGGACAGGTTCAGGAAAAACTGTTTTTT.